Presented here are 16 T cell receptor beta chains from one specimen sequenced in a study of blood T cell repertoires in COVID-19. Only in-frame clones appear in the TCRdb table, and some are missing; sequencing was by immunoSEQ multiplex PCR. This sample yields fewer than 250,000 clones, of which 85% to 90% are seen a single time; roughly 3% belongs to the top ten. Sequencing input: peripheral blood. These receptors all come from a man aged 30 to 45 with COVID-19, enrolled during active disease.

The chain links TRBV7-3 to TRBJ2-2, with 11 bases identical to TRBD1. Germline values: CDR1 SGHTA, CDR2 FQGTGA. J gave up 7 bases and V 4 bases, and 8 bases lay outside the gene matches. This CDR3 is 16 amino acids long. In DNA form, the CDR3 reads TGTGCCAGCAGCTCCTCGGACAGGGGGCGCGGCGGGGAGCTGTTTTTT. It specifies CASSSSDRGRGGELFF.

The CDR3 DNA sequence: TGTGCCAGCAGCCCGACAGGGTTCTATGGCTACACCTTC. Amino acids: CASSPTGFYGYTF. V and J are TRBV3-1 (or the pseudogene TRBV3-2) and TRBJ1-2, with 7 bases that match TRBD1. The CDR3 sequence is 13 residues long. V lost 4 bases, J lost 4 bases, and 3 bases stayed unmatched. In germline, CDR1 is LGHDT, CDR2 YNNKEL (reference sequence).

This chain joins TRBV7-3 and TRBJ2-7, with TRBD1 matching over 7 bases. Per the germline V gene, CDR1 is SGHTA and CDR2 is FQGTGA. V was pared by 3 bases and J by 3 bases, with 5 bases of the junction left unmatched. This CDR3 region has 14 residues. The CDR3 is CASSFAGGYYEQYF. Written as DNA, the CDR3 is TGTGCCAGCAGCTTTGCAGGGGGTTACTACGAGCAGTACTTC.

The V call is TRBV12-5, the J call TRBJ1-5, with 11 bases identical to TRBD1. The CDR3 is 17 amino acids. V lost 3 bases and J lost 3; bases outside the gene matches: 7. Germline V lookup: CDR1 LGHNT, CDR2 FRNRAP. This CDR3 is CASGLSRDRGTNQPQHF. DNA of the CDR3: TGTGCTAGTGGTTTATCTCGGGACAGGGGGACCAATCAGCCCCAGCATTTT.

This chain uses TRBV6-2 or TRBV6-3 with TRBJ1-5, with 7 bases aligning to TRBD1. The germline V gene encodes CDR1 MNHEY and CDR2 SVGEGT. The CDR3 is made up of 14 amino acids. The trim removed 5 bases at V and 2 bases at J, leaving 3 bases unmatched. This chain's CDR3 is CASSQGGGNQPQHF. CDR3 nucleotides: TGTGCCAGCAGTCAGGGGGGAGGCAATCAGCCCCAGCATTTT.

This clone was picked up a small number of times. The gene calls are TRBV28 and TRBJ1-1; D is uncertain. The CDR3 totals 15 residues. V was shortened by 6 bases and J by 5 bases, with 19 bases between the two germline ends. Germline lookup yields CDR1 MDHEN and CDR2 SYDVKM. The chain's CDR3 is CASSRFGPGKTEAFF. The CDR3 DNA reads as TGTGCCAGCAGCCGCTTTGGTCCGGGAAAGACTGAAGCTTTCTTT.

J is TRBJ1-1 and V is TRBV4-2; D gene unclear. The CDR3 consists of 17 residues. Germline assignment: CDR1 LGHNA and CDR2 YNFKEQ. Trimming stripped 0 bases from V and 1 base from J, with 15 bases between. In DNA form, the CDR3 reads TGTGCCAGCAGCCAAGACGCCAGGTGGTTTGGGAACACTGAAGCTTTCTTT. This sequence encodes CASSQDARWFGNTEAFF.

The chain uses TRBV19 and TRBJ1-5; the match to TRBD1 covers 9 bases. This CDR3 comprises 16 residues. CDR1 and CDR2 from the germline V gene are LNHDA and SQIVND (reference sequence). Trimming at V came to 3 bases and at J to 3 bases, leaving 6 bases not matched to a gene. The CDR3 DNA is TGTGCCAGTAGTATTGGGACAGGGACCATCAATCAGCCCCAGCATTTT. Its translation is CASSIGTGTINQPQHF.

The V and J genes are TRBV6-6 and TRBJ1-2; maybe TRBD1 (5 bases). The germline V gene has CDR1 MNHNY and CDR2 SVGAGI (reference sequence). The CDR3 has 15 amino acids. Trimming stripped 5 bases from V and 4 bases from J, with 17 bases between. Here the CDR3 DNA reads TGTGCCAGCAGTCCGGGGACTTTTAGTGGCTATGGCTACACCTTC. Its translation is CASSPGTFSGYGYTF.

V is TRBV28 and J is TRBJ2-2; 8 nucleotides agree with TRBD1. From germline, CDR1 is MDHEN and CDR2 SYDVKM. J was trimmed by 1 base and V by 10 bases; bases with no gene match: 11. The CDR3 is 16 amino acids. DNA of the CDR3: TGTGCCACCAACCCCCCCGGGACAGGGAACACCGGGGAGCTGTTTTTT. This gives the protein CATNPPGTGNTGELFF.

The CDR3 loop reads CASSYSLGRGWTEAFF. The CDR3 DNA sequence: TGTGCCAGCAGTTACTCCCTTGGGAGGGGATGGACTGAAGCTTTCTTT. The rearrangement uses TRBV6-2 or TRBV6-3 and TRBJ1-1, with a possible D match to TRBD1 (5 bases). This CDR3 has 16 residues. CDR1 MNHEY and CDR2 SVGEGT come from the germline V gene. V gave up 0 bases and J gave up 5 bases, with 16 bases separating them.

The chain has TRBV19 and TRBJ1-1; a weak D match, TRBD1 (5 bases). This CDR3 comprises 17 residues. With 5 bases removed from V and 1 base from J, the gap between germline ends came to 20 bases. From germline, CDR1 is LNHDA and CDR2 SQIVND (reference sequence). CDR3 sequence: CASSDQGVPFGNTEAFF. The CDR3 bases are TGTGCCAGTAGTGATCAAGGGGTTCCGTTCGGGAACACTGAAGCTTTCTTT.

The table lists this clone with a few counts. The genes are TRBV7-2 and TRBJ2-1, with 15 bases matching TRBD2. Trimming at V came to 1 base and at J to 7 bases, leaving 11 bases not matched to a gene. This CDR3 is built from 19 residues. Germline V lookup: CDR1 SGHTA, CDR2 FQGNSA. This chain's CDR3 is CASSLDRLGLAGGLNEQFF. CDR3 nucleotide sequence: TGTGCCAGCAGCTTAGACCGGTTGGGACTAGCGGGGGGTTTAAATGAGCAGTTCTTC.

The CDR3, as DNA: TGTGCCAGCAGCACCGGGACAGGGACCACAGATACGCAGTATTTT. Translated, it gives CASSTGTGTTDTQYF. V is TRBV7-9 and J is TRBJ2-3; 9 bases agree with TRBD1. Germline V gene lookup returns CDR1 SEHNR and CDR2 FQNEAQ (reference sequence). The CDR3 consists of 15 residues. J was trimmed by 2 bases and V by 5 bases; bases with no gene match: 5. Full variable domain (outside the CDR3, taken from reference TRBV7-9 and TRBJ2-3): DTGVSQNPRHKITKRGQNVTFRCDPISEHNRLYWYRQTLGQGPEFLTYFQNEAQLEKSRLLSDRFSAERPKGSFSTLEIQRTEQGDSAMYLCASSTGTGTTDTQYFGPGTRLTVL.

The chain has TRBV12-5 and TRBJ2-7, with 9 bases fitting TRBD2. CDR3 size: 19 residues. Losses at the gene ends were 1 base for V and 2 bases for J; bases not matched to a gene: 15. Germline values: CDR1 LGHNT, CDR2 FRNRAP. CDR3 sequence reads: CASGLAKAETSGRPYEQYF. CDR3 sequence (DNA): TGTGCTAGTGGTTTGGCGAAAGCGGAGACTAGCGGTAGGCCCTACGAGCAGTACTTC.

The V gene is TRBV6-5, the J gene TRBJ1-4; possible D gene TRBD1, 6 bases. Germline V gene sequence: CDR1 MNHEY, CDR2 SVGAGI. The CDR3 contains 15 residues. V lost 5 bases and J 8 bases, leaving 18 bases between the germline ends. The CDR3 DNA follows: TGTGCCAGCAGTACGGGGGGGGCAGGAGGGGAAAAACTGTTTTTT. Protein product: CASSTGGAGGEKLFF.